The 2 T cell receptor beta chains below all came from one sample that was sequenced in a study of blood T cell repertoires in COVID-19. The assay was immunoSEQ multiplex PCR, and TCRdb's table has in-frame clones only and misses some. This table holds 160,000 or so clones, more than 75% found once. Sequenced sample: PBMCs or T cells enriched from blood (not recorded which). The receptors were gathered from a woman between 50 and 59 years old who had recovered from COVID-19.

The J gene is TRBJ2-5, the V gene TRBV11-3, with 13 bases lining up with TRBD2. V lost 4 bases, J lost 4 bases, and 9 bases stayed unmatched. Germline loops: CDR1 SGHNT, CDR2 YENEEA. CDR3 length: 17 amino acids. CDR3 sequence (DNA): TGTGCCAGCAGCTACGGACTAGCGGGGGTTGGGGCAGAGACCCAGTACTTC. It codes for CASSYGLAGVGAETQYF. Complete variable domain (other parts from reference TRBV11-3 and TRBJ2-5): EAGVVQSPRYKIIEKKQPVAFWCNPISGHNTLYWYLQNLGQGPELLIRYENEEAVDDSQLPKDRFSAERLKGVDSTLKIQPAELGDSAVYLCASSYGLAGVGAETQYFGPGTRLLVL.

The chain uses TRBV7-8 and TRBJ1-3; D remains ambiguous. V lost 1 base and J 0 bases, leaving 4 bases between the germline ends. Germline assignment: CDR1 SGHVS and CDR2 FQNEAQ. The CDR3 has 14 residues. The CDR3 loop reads CASSLEYSGNTIYF. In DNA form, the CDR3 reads TGTGCCAGCAGCTTAGAATACTCTGGAAACACCATATATTTT.